This TCR beta chain is drawn from a study of blood T cell repertoires in COVID-19. On the study more broadly: COVID-19 samples from acute and convalescent phases originated in the United States, Italy and Spain. Nucleic acid was either cDNA or gDNA, and it came from T cells, B-cell-depleted T cells, or PBMCs.

As handled by the study authors: Amplification from reference gene primers served as the basis for estimated nucleated cell counts. Clones were sequenced by immunoSEQ multiplex PCR, and TCRdb holds only the in-frame ones, with some missing. Clone size and the V and J calls come from that table; the DNA yielded D and trimming. The repertoire has about 160,000 clones, about 88% of them found once; the top ten carry about 1%. Germline V gene data show CDR1 as LGHDT and CDR2 as YNNKEL (reference sequence). With 5 bases removed from V and 10 bases from J, the gap between germline ends came to 17 bases. CDR3 length equals 13 residues.

The sequencing input was peripheral blood. The sequence came from a man between 40 and 49 years old with acute or convalescent COVID-19. The V call is TRBV3-1 (or the pseudogene TRBV3-2), the J call TRBJ1-1; D is unresolved. The CDR3 sequence: CASSSLEGRGAFF. For the CDR3, the DNA is TGTGCCAGCAGCTCCCTAGAGGGCCGGGGAGCTTTCTTT.